This T cell receptor beta chain was sequenced during a study of blood T cell repertoires in COVID-19. Study-level background: The cDNA or gDNA used as material had been derived from T cells, B-cell-depleted T cells, or PBMCs.

Trimming took off 4 bases at V and 5 bases at J, with 12 bases between the two ends. Germline assignment: CDR1 SGHRS and CDR2 YFSETQ. This CDR3 has 13 amino acids. While infection was still active, Seattle patients were enrolled and then followed longitudinally. The data were produced by immunoSEQ multiplex PCR, yet TCRdb's version contains in-frame clones alone and is incomplete. The sample lists over 150,000 clones, over 80% occurring once. The chain carries TRBV5-1 and TRBJ1-1, with D tentatively TRBD1 (5 bases). This clonotype was sampled from a woman aged 40 to 50 with COVID-19, enrolled during active disease. The sample comprised peripheral blood. The CDR3 loop is CASSLRQGTEAFF. CDR3 nucleotides: TGCGCCAGCAGCCTACGCCAGGGAACTGAAGCTTTCTTT.